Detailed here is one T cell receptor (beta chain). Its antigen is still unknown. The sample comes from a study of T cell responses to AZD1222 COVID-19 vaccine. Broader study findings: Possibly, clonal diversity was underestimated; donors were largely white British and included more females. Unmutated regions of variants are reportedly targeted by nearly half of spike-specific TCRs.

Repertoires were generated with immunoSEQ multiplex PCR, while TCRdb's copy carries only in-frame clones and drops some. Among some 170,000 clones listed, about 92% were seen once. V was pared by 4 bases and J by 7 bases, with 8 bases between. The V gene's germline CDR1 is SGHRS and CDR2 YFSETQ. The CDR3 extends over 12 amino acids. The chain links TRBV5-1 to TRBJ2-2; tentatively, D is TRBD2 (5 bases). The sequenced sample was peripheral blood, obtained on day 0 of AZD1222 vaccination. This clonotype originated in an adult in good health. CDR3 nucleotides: TGCGCCAGCAGCCCCCGGGGCGGGGAGCTGTTTTTT. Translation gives CASSPRGGELFF.